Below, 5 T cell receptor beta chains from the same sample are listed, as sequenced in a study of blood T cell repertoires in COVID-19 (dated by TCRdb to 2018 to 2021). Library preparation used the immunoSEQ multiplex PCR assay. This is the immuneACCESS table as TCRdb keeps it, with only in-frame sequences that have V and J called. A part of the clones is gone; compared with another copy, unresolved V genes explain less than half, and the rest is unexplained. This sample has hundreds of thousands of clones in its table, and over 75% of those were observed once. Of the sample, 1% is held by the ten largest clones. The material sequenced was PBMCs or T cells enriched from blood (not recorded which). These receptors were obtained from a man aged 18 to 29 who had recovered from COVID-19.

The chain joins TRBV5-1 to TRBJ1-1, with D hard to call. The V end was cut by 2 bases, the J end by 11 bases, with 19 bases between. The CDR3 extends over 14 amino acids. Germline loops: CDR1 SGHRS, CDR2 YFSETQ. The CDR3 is CASSLGRLAGGAFF. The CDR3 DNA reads TGCGCCAGCAGCTTAGGCCGCCTTGCTGGAGGGGCTTTCTTT.

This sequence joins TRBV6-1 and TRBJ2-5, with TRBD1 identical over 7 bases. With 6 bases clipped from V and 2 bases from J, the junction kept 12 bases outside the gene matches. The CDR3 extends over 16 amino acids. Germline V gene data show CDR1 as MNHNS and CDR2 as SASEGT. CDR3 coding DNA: TGTGCCAGCAGAGAAACGGGACAGACCAGTCAAGAGACCCAGTACTTC. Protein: CASRETGQTSQETQYF.

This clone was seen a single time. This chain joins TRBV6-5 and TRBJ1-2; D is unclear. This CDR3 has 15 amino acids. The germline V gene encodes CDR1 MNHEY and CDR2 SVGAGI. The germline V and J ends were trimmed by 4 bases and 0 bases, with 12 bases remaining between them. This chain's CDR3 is CASSSPGKSNYGYTF. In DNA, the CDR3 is TGTGCCAGCAGTTCCCCGGGGAAGTCTAACTATGGCTACACCTTC.

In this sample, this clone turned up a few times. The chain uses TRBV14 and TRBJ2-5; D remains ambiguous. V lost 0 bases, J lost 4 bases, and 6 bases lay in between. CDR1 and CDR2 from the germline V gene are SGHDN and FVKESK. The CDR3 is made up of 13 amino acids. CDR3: CASSQDDSETQYF. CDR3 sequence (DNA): TGTGCCAGCAGCCAAGATGACTCAGAGACCCAGTACTTC.

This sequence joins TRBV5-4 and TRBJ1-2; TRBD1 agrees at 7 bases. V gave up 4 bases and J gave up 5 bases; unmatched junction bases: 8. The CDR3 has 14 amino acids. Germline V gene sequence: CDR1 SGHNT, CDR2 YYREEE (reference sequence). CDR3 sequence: CASSPTGTVYGYTF. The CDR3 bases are TGTGCCAGCAGCCCTACCGGGACAGTATATGGCTACACCTTC.